This TCR beta chain was documented in a study of T cell responses to AZD1222 COVID-19 vaccine. Study-wide results and caveats: After two AZD1222 doses, spike-specific TCR breadth and depth rose versus day 0.

This clone occurred once. Its target is unknown. The ends were cut back, 0 bases at V and 2 bases at J, with 8 bases in the middle. CDR3 size: 15 residues. CDR1 is SGHRS, CDR2 YFSETQ, per germline. Clones were sequenced by immunoSEQ multiplex PCR, and TCRdb holds only the in-frame ones, with some missing. This table has about 150,000 clones, about 90% appearing once. Sequencing used peripheral blood, obtained on day 0 of MenACWY control vaccination. The gene calls are TRBV5-1 and TRBJ2-2, with TRBD1 as a possible D gene (5 bases). The TCR sequence derives from an adult in good health. The CDR3 loop reads CASSLGQGNTGELFF. The CDR3 DNA reads as TGCGCCAGCAGCTTGGGCCAGGGAAACACCGGGGAGCTGTTTTTT.